The source of this T cell receptor (beta chain) is a study of PD-1 blockade in classical Hodgkin lymphoma. Germline V gene data show CDR1 as MNHNY and CDR2 as SVGAGI (reference sequence). The CDR3 is 15 residues long. Germline trimming cut 4 bases from V and 5 bases from J; bases unmatched to any gene: 5. This table comes from immunoSEQ multiplex PCR, and its TCRdb copy is limited to in-frame clones, with some not included. The table includes several thousand clones, over 80% detected once. With no exception, relapse followed autologous stem cell transplantation in all patients, and brentuximab vedotin exposure varied. Thawed PBMCs yielded CD4+ T cells through magnetic negative selection.

The TCR was taken from a human donor with classical Hodgkin lymphoma. The chain is built from TRBV6-6 and TRBJ1-5, with TRBD1 identical over 10 bases. The sample consisted of CD4+ T cells from blood, taken at baseline. As DNA, the CDR3 is TGTGCCAGCAGTTCTGGGACAGGGGTCCATCAGCCCCAGCATTTT. It codes for CASSSGTGVHQPQHF.